One sample yielded the 2 T cell receptor beta chains listed below, sequenced in a study of blood T cell repertoires in COVID-19. Here immunoSEQ multiplex PCR was the method, and the copy in TCRdb shows in-frame clones only, minus some. The profile covers some 310,000 clones, with around 92% appearing a single time and about 8.4% taken by the ten largest. Sequencing was carried out using PBMCs or T cells enriched from blood (not recorded which). These TCRs come from a woman younger than 45 who had recovered from COVID-19.

The chain employs TRBV19 and TRBJ1-1; 8 nucleotides line up with TRBD1. In germline, CDR1 is LNHDA, CDR2 SQIVND (reference sequence). The CDR3 is 17 residues long. V lost 0 bases and J lost 4; bases outside the gene matches: 10. CDR3 coding DNA: TGTGCCAGTAGTATAGAAGACAGGGGCGGGGTAGGCACTGAAGCTTTCTTT. Translation: CASSIEDRGGVGTEAFF. Combining the CDR3 with reference TRBV19 and TRBJ1-1 gives the whole variable domain DGGITQSPKYLFRKEGQNVTLSCEQNLNHDAMYWYRQDPGQGLRLIYYSQIVNDFQKGDIAEGYSVSREKKESFPLTVTSAQKNPTAFYLCASSIEDRGGVGTEAFFGQGTRLTVV.

This chain joins TRBV7-3 and TRBJ2-1; a weak D match, TRBD2 (6 bases). Trimming stripped 4 bases from V and 5 bases from J, with 9 bases between. Germline assignment: CDR1 SGHTA and CDR2 FQGTGA. This CDR3 is built from 13 residues. The CDR3 coding sequence is TGTGCCAGCAGCTCTCCGGGAGACAATGAGCAGTTCTTC. Encoded protein: CASSSPGDNEQFF. The variable domain in full, with the rest retrieved from reference TRBV7-3 and TRBJ2-1, is GAGVSQTPSNKVTEKGKYVELRCDPISGHTALYWYRQSLGQGPEFLIYFQGTGAADDSGLPNDRFFAVRPEGSVSTLKIQRTERGDSAVYLCASSSPGDNEQFFGPGTRLTVL.